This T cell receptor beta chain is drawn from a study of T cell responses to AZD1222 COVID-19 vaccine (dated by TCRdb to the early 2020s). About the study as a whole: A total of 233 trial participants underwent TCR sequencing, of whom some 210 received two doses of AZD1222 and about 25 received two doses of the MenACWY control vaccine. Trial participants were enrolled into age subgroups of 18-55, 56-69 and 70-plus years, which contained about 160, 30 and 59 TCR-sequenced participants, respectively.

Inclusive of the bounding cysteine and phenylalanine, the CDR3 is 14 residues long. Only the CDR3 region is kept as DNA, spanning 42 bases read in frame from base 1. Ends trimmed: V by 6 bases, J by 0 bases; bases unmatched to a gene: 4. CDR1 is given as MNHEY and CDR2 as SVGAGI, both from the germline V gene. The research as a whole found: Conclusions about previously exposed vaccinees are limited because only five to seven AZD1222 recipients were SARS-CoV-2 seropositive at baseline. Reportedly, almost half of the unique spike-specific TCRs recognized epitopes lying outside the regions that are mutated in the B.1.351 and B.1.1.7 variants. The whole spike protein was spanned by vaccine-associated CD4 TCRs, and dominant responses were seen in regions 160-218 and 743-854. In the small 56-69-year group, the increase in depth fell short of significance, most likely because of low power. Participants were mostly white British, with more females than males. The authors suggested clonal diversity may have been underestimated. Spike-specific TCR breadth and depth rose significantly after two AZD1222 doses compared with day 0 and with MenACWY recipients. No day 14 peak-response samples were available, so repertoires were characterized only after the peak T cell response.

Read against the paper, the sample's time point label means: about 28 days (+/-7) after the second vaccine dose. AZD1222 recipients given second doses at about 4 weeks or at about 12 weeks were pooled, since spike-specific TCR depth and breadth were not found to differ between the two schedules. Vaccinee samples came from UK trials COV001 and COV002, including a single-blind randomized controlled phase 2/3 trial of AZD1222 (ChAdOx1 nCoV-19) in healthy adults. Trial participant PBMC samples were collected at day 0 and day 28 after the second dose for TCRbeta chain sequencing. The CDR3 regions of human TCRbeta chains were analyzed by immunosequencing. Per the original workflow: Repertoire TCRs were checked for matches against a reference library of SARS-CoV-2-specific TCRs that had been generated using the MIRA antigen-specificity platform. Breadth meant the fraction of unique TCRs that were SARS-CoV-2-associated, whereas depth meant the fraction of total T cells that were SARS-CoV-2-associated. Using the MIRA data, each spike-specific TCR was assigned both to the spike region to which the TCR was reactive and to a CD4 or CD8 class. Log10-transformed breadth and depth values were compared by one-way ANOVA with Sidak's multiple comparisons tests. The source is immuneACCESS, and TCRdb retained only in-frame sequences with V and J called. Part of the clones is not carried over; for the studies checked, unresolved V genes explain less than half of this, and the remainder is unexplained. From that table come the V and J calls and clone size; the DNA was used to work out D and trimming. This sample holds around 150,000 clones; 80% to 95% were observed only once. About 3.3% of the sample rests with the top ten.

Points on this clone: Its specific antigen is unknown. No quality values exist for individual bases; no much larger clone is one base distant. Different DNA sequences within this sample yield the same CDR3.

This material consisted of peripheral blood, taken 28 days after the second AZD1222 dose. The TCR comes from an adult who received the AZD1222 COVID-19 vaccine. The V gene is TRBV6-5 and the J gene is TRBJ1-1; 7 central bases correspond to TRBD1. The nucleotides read TGTGCCAGCAGAGAGACAGGGTTGAACACTGAAGCTTTCTTT. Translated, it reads CASRETGLNTEAFF.